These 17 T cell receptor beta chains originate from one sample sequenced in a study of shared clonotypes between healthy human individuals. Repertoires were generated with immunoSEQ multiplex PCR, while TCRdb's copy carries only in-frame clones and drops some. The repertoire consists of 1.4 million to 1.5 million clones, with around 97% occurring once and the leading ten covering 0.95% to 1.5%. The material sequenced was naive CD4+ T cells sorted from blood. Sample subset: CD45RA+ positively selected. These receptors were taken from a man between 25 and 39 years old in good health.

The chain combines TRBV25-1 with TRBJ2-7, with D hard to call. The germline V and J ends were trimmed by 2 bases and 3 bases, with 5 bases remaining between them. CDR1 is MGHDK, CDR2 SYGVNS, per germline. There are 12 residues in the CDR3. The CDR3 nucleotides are TGTGCCAGCAGTGAACCCAACTACGAGCAGTACTTC. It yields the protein CASSEPNYEQYF.

The CDR3 reads CASSQTLGQPYEQYF. CDR3 sequence (DNA): TGTGCCAGCAGTCAAACCCTCGGACAGCCCTACGAGCAGTACTTC. The gene calls are TRBV6-5 and TRBJ2-7, with a possible D match to TRBD1 (6 bases). There are 15 residues in the CDR3. The germline V gene has CDR1 MNHEY and CDR2 SVGAGI. V lost 5 bases to trimming and J lost 2 bases, with 16 bases between them.

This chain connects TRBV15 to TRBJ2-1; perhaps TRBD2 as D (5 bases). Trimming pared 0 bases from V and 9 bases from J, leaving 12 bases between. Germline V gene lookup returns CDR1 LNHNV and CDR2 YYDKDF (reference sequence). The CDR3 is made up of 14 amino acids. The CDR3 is CATSREAAAGEQFF. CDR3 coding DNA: TGTGCCACCAGCAGAGAGGCTGCCGCGGGTGAGCAGTTCTTC.

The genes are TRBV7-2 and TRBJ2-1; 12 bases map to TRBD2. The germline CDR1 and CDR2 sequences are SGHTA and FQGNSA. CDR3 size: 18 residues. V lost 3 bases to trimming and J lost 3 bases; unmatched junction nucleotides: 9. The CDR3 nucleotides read TGTGCCAGCAGCTTTCGCGGACTAGCGGGACGGGTCTACAATGAGCAGTTCTTC. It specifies CASSFRGLAGRVYNEQFF.

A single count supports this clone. CDR3 sequence: CASSTGPARSYEQYF. The DNA for the CDR3 is TGTGCCAGCAGCACAGGCCCAGCCCGATCCTACGAGCAGTACTTC. The rearrangement joins TRBV5-6 to TRBJ2-7, with D maybe TRBD1 (5 bases). The ends were cut back, 4 bases at V and 1 base at J, with 15 bases in the middle. The CDR3 is made up of 15 amino acids. Germline values: CDR1 SGHDT, CDR2 YYEEEE.

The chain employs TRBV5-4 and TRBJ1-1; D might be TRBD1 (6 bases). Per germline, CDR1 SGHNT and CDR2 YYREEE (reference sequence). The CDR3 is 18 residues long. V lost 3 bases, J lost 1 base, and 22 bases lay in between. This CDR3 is CASSSGHRVLHTNTEAFF. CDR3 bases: TGTGCCAGCAGCTCGGGACATCGAGTCCTCCACACGAACACTGAAGCTTTCTTT.

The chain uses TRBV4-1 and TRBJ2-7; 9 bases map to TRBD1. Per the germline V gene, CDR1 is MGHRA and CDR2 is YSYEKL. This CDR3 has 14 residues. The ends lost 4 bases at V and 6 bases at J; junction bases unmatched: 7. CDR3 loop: CASSPMDRGREQYF. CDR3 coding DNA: TGCGCCAGCAGCCCCATGGACAGGGGACGCGAGCAGTACTTC.

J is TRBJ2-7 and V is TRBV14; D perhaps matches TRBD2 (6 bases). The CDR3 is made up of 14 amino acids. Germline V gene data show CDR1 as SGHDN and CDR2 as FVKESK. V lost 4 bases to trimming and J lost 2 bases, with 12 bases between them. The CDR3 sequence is CASSPRAGTYEQYF. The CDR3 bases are TGTGCCAGCAGCCCCCGTGCGGGGACCTACGAGCAGTACTTC.

The CDR3 DNA follows: TGTGCCAGCAGTCAACTAGGAGGGGTAGAGACCCAGTACTTC. Translating it yields CASSQLGGVETQYF. The chain uses TRBV6-5 and TRBJ2-5; tentatively, D is TRBD2 (6 bases). The V and J ends lost 5 bases and 4 bases respectively, with 14 bases between them. This CDR3 contains 14 residues. Germline-derived CDR1 and CDR2 are MNHEY and SVGAGI.

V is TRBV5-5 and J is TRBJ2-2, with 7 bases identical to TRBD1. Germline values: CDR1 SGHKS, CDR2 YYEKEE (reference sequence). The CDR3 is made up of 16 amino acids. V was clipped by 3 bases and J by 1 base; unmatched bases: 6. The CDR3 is CASSSRTGENTGELFF. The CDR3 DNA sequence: TGTGCCAGCAGCTCTCGGACAGGAGAGAACACCGGGGAGCTGTTTTTT.

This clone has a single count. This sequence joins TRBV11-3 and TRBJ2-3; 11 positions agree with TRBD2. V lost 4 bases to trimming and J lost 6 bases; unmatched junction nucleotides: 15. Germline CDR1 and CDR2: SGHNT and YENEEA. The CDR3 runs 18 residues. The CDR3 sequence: CASSSGTSGTMGRDTQYF. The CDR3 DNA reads TGTGCCAGCAGCTCCGGGACTAGCGGAACCATGGGGAGGGATACGCAGTATTTT. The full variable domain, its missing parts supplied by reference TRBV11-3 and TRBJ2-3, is EAGVVQSPRYKIIEKKQPVAFWCNPISGHNTLYWYLQNLGQGPELLIRYENEEAVDDSQLPKDRFSAERLKGVDSTLKIQPAELGDSAVYLCASSSGTSGTMGRDTQYFGPGTRLTVL.

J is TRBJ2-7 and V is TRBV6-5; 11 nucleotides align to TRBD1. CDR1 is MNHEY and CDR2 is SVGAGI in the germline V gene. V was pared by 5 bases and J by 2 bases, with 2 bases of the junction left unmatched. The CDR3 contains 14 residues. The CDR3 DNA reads TGTGCCAGCAGTACGGGACAGGGGGCCTACGAGCAGTACTTC. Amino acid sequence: CASSTGQGAYEQYF.

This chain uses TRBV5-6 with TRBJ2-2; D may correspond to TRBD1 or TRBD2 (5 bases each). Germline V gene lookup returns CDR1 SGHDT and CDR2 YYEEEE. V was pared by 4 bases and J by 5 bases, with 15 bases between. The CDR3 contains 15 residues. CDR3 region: CASSISGPITGELFF. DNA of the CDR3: TGTGCCAGCAGCATATCGGGACCGATTACCGGGGAGCTGTTTTTT.

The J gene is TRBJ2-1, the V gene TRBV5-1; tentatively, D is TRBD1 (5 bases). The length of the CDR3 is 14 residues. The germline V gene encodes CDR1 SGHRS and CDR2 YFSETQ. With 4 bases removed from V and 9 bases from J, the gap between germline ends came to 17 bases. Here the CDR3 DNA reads TGCGCCAGCAGCGTCAGTCGTTCTACAGGTGAGCAGTTCTTC. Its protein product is CASSVSRSTGEQFF.

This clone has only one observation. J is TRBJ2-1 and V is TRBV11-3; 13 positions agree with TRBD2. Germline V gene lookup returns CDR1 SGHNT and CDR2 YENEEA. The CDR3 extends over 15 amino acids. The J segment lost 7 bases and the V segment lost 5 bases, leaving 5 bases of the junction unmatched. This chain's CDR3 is CASSRGLAGSNEQFF. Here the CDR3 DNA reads TGTGCCAGCAGCCGGGGACTAGCGGGATCTAATGAGCAGTTCTTC.

The CDR3 is CASSSAYWNNEQFF. For the CDR3, the DNA is TGTGCCAGCAGCTCAGCCTACTGGAACAATGAGCAGTTCTTC. The V gene is TRBV7-2, the J gene TRBJ2-1; D not resolved. Germline V gives CDR1 SGHTA, CDR2 FQGNSA. The CDR3 has 14 residues. V gave up 4 bases and J gave up 5 bases, with 12 bases separating them.

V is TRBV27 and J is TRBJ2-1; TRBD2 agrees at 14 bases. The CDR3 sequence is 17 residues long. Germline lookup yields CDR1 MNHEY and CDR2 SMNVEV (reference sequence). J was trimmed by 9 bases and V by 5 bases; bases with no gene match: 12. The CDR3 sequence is CASSRRSGTSGSSEQFF. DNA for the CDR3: TGTGCCAGCAGTCGACGATCGGGGACTAGCGGGAGCTCTGAGCAGTTCTTC.